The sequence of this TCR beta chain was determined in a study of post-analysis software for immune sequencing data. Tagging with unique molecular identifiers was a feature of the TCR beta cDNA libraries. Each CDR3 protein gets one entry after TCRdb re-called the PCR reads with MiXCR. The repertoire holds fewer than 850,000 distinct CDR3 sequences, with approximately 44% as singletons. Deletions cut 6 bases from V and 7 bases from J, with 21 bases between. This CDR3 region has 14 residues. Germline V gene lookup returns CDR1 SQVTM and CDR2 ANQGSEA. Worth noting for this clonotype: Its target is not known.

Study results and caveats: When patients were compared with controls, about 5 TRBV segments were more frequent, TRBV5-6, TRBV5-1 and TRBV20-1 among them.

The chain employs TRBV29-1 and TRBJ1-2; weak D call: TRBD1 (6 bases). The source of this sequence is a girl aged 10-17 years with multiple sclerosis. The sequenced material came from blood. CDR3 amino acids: CSVDRQDLAPGYTF. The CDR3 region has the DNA TGCAGCGTCGATAGACAGGACTTGGCTCCTGGCTACACCTTC.